The present T cell receptor (beta chain) was sequenced within a study of T cell responses to AZD1222 COVID-19 vaccine. Turning to the study itself: Combined were second doses at about 4 or about 12 weeks.

The sample holds a few counts of this clone. Profiling relied on immunoSEQ multiplex PCR, and the TCRdb table lists in-frame clones only, not all of them. This sample has roughly 66,000 clones, with 75% to 85% found just once. The germline V gene encodes CDR1 PRHDT and CDR2 FYEKMQ (reference sequence). The V and J ends lost 2 bases and 7 bases respectively, with 8 bases between them. The CDR3 runs to 12 residues. The sample in question was peripheral blood, obtained on day 0 of AZD1222 vaccination. The TCR comes from an adult in good health. The V call is TRBV13, the J call TRBJ1-1; no firm D call. For the CDR3, the DNA is TGTGCCAGCAGCTTAACTCGGGTTGAAGCTTTCTTT. Protein: CASSLTRVEAFF.